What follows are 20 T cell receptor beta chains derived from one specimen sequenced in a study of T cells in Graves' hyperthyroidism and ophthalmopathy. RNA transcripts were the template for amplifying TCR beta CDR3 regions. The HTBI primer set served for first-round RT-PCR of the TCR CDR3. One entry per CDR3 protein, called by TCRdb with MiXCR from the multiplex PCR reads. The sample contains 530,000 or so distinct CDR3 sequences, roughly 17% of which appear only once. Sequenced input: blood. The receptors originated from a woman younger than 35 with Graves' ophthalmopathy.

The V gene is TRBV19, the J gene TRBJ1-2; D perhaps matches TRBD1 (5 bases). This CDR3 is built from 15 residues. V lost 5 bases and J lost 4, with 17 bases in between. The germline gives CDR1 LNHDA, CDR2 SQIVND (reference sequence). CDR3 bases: TGTGCCAGTAGTGCCCTACAGGAGATGGGCTATGGCTACACCTTC. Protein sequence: CASSALQEMGYGYTF.

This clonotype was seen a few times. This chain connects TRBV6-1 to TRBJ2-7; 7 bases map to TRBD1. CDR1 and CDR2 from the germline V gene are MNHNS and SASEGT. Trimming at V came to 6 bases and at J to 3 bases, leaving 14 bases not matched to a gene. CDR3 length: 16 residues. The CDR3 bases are TGTGCCAGCAGCCCCTTGCCGGGACAGACAGGCTACGAGCAGTACTTC. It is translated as CASSPLPGQTGYEQYF.

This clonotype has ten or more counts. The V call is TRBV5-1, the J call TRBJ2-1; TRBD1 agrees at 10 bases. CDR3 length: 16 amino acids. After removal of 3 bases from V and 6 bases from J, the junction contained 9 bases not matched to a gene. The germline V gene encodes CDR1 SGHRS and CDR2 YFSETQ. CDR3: CASSSGPGQGSNEQFF. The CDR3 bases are TGCGCCAGCAGCTCAGGTCCGGGACAGGGGAGCAATGAGCAGTTCTTC.

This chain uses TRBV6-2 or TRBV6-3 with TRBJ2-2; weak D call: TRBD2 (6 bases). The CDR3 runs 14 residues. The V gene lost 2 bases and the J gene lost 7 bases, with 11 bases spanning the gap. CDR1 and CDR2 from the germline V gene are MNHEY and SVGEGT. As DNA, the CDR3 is TGTGCCAGCAGTTACGGCGGGATAAGCGGGGAGCTGTTTTTT. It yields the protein CASSYGGISGELFF.

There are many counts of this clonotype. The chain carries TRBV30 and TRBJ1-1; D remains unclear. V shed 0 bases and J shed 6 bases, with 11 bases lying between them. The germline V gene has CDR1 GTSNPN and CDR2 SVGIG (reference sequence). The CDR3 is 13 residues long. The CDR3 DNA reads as TGTGCCTGGAGTGTCGCAGGCCACTCTGAAGCTTTCTTT. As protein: CAWSVAGHSEAFF.

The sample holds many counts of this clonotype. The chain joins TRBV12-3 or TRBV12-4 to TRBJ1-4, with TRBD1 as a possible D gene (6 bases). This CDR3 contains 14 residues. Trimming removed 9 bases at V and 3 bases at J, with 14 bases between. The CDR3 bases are TGTGCCAGTAAACAGGGCATTGCTAATGAAAAACTGTTTTTT. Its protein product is CASKQGIANEKLFF.

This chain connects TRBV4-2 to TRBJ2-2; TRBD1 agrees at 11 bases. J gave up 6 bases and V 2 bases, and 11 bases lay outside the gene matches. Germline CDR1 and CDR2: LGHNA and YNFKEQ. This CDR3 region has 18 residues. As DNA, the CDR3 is TGTGCCAGCAGCCAATCAGAACCCTGGGACAGGGGGGCCGGGGAGCTGTTTTTT. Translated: CASSQSEPWDRGAGELFF.

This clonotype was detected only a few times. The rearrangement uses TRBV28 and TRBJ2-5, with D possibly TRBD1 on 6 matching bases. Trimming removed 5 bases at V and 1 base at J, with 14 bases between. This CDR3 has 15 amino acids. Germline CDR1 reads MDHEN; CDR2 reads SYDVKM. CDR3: CASSRRQDIQETQYF. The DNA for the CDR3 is TGTGCCAGCAGTAGGAGACAGGACATCCAAGAGACCCAGTACTTC.

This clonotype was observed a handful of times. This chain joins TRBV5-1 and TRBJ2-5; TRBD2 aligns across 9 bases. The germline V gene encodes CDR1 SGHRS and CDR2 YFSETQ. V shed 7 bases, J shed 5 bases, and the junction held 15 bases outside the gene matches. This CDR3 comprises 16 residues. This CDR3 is CASRELAGPTQETQYF. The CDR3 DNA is TGCGCCAGCCGTGAGCTAGCGGGGCCCACTCAGGAGACCCAGTACTTC.

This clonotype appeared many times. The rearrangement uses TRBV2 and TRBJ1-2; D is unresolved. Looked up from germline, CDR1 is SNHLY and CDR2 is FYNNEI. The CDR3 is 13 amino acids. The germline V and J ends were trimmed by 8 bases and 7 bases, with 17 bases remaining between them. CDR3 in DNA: TGTGCCAGCGGTTTAAAAAGGGCGTTTGGCTACACCTTC. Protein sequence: CASGLKRAFGYTF.

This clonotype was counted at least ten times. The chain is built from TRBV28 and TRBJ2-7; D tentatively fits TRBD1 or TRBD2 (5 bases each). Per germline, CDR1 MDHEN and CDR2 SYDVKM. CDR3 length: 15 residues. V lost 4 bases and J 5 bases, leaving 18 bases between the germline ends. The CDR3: CASSSYWGTGHEQYF. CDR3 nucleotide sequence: TGTGCCAGCAGTTCCTACTGGGGGACGGGCCACGAGCAGTACTTC. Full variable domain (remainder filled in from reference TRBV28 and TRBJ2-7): DVKVTQSSRYLVKRTGEKVFLECVQDMDHENMFWYRQDPGLGLRLIYFSYDVKMKEKGDIPEGYSVSREKKERFSLILESASTNQTSMYLCASSSYWGTGHEQYFGPGTRLTVT.

In nucleotides, the CDR3 is TGCGCCAGCAGCCAAGATAATGACTCACGGTTACCCCTCCACTTT. This translates into CASSQDNDSRLPLHF. The J gene is TRBJ1-6, the V gene TRBV4-3; D gene ambiguous. Germline V gives CDR1 LGHNA, CDR2 YSLEER. The CDR3 consists of 15 residues. V was cut by 0 bases and J by 12 bases, with 15 bases left in between.

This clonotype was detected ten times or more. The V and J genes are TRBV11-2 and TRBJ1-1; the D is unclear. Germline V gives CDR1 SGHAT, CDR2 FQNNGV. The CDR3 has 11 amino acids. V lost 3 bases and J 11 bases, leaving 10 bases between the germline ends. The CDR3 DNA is TGTGCCAGCAGCTTCGGGAGTGGGGCTTTCTTT. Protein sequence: CASSFGSGAFF.

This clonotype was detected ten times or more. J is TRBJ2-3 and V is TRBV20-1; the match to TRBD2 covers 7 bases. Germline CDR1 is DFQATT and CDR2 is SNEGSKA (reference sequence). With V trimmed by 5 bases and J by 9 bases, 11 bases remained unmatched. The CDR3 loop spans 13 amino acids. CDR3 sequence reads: CSAGETSRWTQYF. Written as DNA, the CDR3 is TGCAGTGCTGGGGAGACTAGCCGGTGGACGCAGTATTTT.

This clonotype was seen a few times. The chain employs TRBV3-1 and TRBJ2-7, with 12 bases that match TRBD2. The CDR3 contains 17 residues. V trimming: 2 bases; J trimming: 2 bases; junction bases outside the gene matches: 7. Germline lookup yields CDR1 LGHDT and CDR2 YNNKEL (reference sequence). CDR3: CASSQPKTSGRTYEQYF. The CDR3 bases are TGTGCCAGCAGCCAACCCAAAACTAGCGGGAGGACCTACGAGCAGTACTTC.

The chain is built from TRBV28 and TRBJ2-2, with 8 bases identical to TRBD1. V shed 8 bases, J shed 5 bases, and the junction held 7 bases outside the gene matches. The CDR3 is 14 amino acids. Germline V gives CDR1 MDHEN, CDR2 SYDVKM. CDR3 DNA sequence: TGTGCCAGCCAGGGGGCACGCAGGACCGGGGAGCTGTTTTTT. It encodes CASQGARRTGELFF.

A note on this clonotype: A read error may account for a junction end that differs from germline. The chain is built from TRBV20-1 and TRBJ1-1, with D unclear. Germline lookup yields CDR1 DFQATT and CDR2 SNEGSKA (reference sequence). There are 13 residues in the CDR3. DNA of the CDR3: TGCAGTGCTAGGGGAACAGCGAACACTGTAGCTTTCTTT. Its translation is CSARGTANTVAFF.

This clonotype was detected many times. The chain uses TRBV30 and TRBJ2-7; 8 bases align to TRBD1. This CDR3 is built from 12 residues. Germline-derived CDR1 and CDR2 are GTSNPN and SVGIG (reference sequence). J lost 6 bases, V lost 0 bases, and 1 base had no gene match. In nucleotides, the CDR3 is TGTGCCTGGAGTGTGGACAGGGTCGAGCAGTACTTC. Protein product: CAWSVDRVEQYF.

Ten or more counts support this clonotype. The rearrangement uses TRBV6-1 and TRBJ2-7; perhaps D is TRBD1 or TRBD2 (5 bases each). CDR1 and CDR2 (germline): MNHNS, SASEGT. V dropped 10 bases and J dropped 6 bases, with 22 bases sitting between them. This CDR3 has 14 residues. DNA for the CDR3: TGTGCCACGACGGATCGGTGGGATGGGGGCGAGCAGTACTTC. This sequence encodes CATTDRWDGGEQYF.

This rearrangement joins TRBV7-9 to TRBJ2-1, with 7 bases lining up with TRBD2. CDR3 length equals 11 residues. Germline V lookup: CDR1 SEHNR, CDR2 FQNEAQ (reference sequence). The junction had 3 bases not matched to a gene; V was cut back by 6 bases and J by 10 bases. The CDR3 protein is CASRGGVEQFF. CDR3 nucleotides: TGTGCCAGCAGGGGGGGGGTAGAGCAGTTCTTC.